What follows are 9 T cell receptor beta chains derived from one specimen sequenced in a study of B cell selection in AIRE deficiency. Measured with immunoSEQ multiplex PCR; TCRdb has only the in-frame clones, and not every one. The repertoire includes some 24,000 clones, approximately 96% of them detected once, and approximately 0.17% sits in the top ten. The sorted conventional CD4 T cells were gated as CD4+CD127+. Sequencing input: CD4+CD127+ conventional T cells sorted from PBMCs. The origin of the receptors is a human donor in good health.

This clone was detected a few times. The chain uses TRBV7-9 and TRBJ1-6; perhaps TRBD1 as D (5 bases). This CDR3 is built from 15 residues. Germline CDR1 SEHNR, CDR2 FQNEAQ (reference sequence). Trimming took 3 bases from V and 7 from J, leaving 13 bases between them. CDR3 sequence: CASSLGGGSNSPLHF. CDR3 sequence (DNA): TGTGCCAGCAGCTTGGGGGGGGGAAGCAATTCACCCCTCCACTTT.

The chain carries TRBV5-8 and TRBJ2-1, with TRBD2 identical over 11 bases. The germline CDR1 and CDR2 sequences are SGHTS and YDEGEE. The CDR3 length is 15 residues. The V segment lost 4 bases and the J segment 4 bases; nucleotides outside the gene matches: 4. DNA of the CDR3: TGTGCCAGCAGCCCCACTAGCGGGGGATACAATGAGCAGTTCTTC. Translating it yields CASSPTSGGYNEQFF.

Points on this clone: At one of its ends the junction is not consistent with the germline gene, which may arise from a read error. This chain uses TRBV7-2 with TRBJ2-7; 7 bases fit TRBD2. The germline CDR1 and CDR2 sequences are SGHTA and FQGNSA. The CDR3 is made up of 15 amino acids. CDR3 loop: CASNLVVGGVYEQYF. Written as DNA, the CDR3 is TGTGCCAGCAACTTAGTAGTGGGAGGGGTCTACGAGCAGTACTTC.

The rearrangement joins TRBV5-1 to TRBJ2-6; the D is unclear. V was cut by 1 base and J by 0 bases, with 11 bases left in between. Germline V gene data show CDR1 as SGHRS and CDR2 as YFSETQ. This CDR3 has 17 amino acids. CDR3 nucleotides: TGCGCCAGCAGCTTGAGTGGCACGAGCTCTGGGGCCAACGTCCTGACTTTC. Translation: CASSLSGTSSGANVLTF. The full variable domain, its missing parts supplied by reference TRBV5-1 and TRBJ2-6, is KAGVTQTPRYLIKTRGQQVTLSCSPISGHRSVSWYQQTPGQGLQFLFEYFSETQRNKGNFPGRFSGRQFSNSRSEMNVSTLELGDSALYLCASSLSGTSSGANVLTFGAGSRLTVL.

The J gene is TRBJ1-6, the V gene TRBV15; D possibly corresponds to TRBD1 (6 bases). Germline CDR1 is LNHNV and CDR2 is YYDKDF (reference sequence). The V end lost 5 bases, the J end lost 0 bases, and 14 bases lay between the germline ends. The CDR3 consists of 17 residues. Written as DNA, the CDR3 is TGTGCCACCAGCGGGGGCTTTGCGGGCTCCTATAATTCACCCCTCCACTTT. Residues: CATSGGFAGSYNSPLHF. The complete variable domain, with remaining parts taken from reference TRBV15 and TRBJ1-6, reads DAMVIQNPRYQVTQFGKPVTLSCSQTLNHNVMYWYQQKSSQAPKLLFHYYDKDFNNEADTPDNFQSRRPNTSFCFLDIRSPGLGDTAMYLCATSGGFAGSYNSPLHFGNGTRLTVT.

The V call is TRBV5-4, the J call TRBJ2-7, with D possibly TRBD1 on 5 matching bases. V lost 0 bases and J 0 bases, leaving 7 bases between the germline ends. Germline V gene sequence: CDR1 SGHNT, CDR2 YYREEE (reference sequence). There are 14 residues in the CDR3. The CDR3 loop is CASSLGQTSYEQYF. DNA for the CDR3: TGTGCCAGCAGCTTGGGACAGACCTCCTACGAGCAGTACTTC.

The chain couples TRBV30 to TRBJ1-1, with 7 bases lining up with TRBD1. V trimming: 1 base; J trimming: 11 bases; junction bases outside the gene matches: 10. Germline lookup yields CDR1 GTSNPN and CDR2 SVGIG (reference sequence). The length of the CDR3 is 13 residues. The CDR3 sequence is CAWSEGARNRAFF. The CDR3 DNA reads as TGTGCCTGGAGTGAGGGGGCACGAAACAGGGCTTTCTTT.

The chain has TRBV19 and TRBJ1-2, with 7 bases lining up with TRBD1. After removal of 4 bases from V and 4 bases from J, the junction contained 3 bases not matched to a gene. Germline assignment: CDR1 LNHDA and CDR2 SQIVND (reference sequence). This CDR3 has 13 residues. Here the CDR3 reads CASSRDSPYGYTF. In nucleotides, the CDR3 is TGTGCCAGTAGTAGGGACAGCCCCTATGGCTACACCTTC.

The J gene is TRBJ2-5, the V gene TRBV19; D is unresolved. Trimming shortened V by 5 bases and J by 0 bases, and 7 bases separated the two germline ends. This CDR3 is built from 13 residues. Per germline, CDR1 LNHDA and CDR2 SQIVND (reference sequence). Here the CDR3 reads CASSVGYQETQYF. The CDR3 DNA reads TGTGCCAGTAGTGTGGGCTACCAAGAGACCCAGTACTTC.